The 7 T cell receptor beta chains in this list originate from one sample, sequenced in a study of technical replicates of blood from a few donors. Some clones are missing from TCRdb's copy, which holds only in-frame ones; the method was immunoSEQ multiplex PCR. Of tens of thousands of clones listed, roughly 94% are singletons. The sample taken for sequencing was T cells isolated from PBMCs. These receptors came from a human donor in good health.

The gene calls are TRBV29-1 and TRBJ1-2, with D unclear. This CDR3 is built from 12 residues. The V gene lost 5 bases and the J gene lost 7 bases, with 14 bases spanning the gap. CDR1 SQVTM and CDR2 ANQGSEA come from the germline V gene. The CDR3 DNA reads TGCAGCGTTCGGTTGTTTCGGGGTGGCTACACCTTC. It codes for CSVRLFRGGYTF.

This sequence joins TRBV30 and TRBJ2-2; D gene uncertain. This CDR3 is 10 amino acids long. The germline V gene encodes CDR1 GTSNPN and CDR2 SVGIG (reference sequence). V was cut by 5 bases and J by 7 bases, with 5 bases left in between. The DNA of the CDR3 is TGTGCCTGGTCCCTCGGGGAGCTGTTTTTT. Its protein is CAWSLGELFF.

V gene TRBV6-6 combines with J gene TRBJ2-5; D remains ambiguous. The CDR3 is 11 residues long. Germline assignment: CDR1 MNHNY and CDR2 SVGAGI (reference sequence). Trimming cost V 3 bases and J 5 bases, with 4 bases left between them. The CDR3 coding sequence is TGTGCCAGCAGTTATATGGAGACCCAGTACTTC. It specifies CASSYMETQYF.

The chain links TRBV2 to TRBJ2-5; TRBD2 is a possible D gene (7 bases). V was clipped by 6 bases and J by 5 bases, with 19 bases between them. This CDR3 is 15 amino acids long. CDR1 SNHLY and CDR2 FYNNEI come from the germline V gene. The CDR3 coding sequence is TGTGCCAGCAGCCCAGTAGTGGGGGGGCGTGAGACCCAGTACTTC. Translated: CASSPVVGGRETQYF.

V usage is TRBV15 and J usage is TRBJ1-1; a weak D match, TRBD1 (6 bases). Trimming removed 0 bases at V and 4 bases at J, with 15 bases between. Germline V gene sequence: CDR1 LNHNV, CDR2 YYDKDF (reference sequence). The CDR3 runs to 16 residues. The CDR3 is CATSRESWGLGTEAFF. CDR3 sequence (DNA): TGTGCCACCAGCAGAGAAAGTTGGGGGCTCGGCACTGAAGCTTTCTTT.

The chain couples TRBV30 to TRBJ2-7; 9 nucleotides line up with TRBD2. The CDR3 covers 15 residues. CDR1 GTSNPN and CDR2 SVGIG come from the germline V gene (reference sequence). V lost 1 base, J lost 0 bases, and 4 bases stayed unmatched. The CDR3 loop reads CAWSGWTSDSYEQYF. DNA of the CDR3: TGTGCCTGGAGTGGCTGGACTAGCGACTCCTACGAGCAGTACTTC.

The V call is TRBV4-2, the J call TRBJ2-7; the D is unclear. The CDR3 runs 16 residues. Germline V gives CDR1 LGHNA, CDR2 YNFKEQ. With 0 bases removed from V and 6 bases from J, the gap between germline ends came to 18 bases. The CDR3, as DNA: TGTGCCAGCAGCCAAGATCAAACCACTTTTGCGCTCGAGCAGTACTTC. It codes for CASSQDQTTFALEQYF.